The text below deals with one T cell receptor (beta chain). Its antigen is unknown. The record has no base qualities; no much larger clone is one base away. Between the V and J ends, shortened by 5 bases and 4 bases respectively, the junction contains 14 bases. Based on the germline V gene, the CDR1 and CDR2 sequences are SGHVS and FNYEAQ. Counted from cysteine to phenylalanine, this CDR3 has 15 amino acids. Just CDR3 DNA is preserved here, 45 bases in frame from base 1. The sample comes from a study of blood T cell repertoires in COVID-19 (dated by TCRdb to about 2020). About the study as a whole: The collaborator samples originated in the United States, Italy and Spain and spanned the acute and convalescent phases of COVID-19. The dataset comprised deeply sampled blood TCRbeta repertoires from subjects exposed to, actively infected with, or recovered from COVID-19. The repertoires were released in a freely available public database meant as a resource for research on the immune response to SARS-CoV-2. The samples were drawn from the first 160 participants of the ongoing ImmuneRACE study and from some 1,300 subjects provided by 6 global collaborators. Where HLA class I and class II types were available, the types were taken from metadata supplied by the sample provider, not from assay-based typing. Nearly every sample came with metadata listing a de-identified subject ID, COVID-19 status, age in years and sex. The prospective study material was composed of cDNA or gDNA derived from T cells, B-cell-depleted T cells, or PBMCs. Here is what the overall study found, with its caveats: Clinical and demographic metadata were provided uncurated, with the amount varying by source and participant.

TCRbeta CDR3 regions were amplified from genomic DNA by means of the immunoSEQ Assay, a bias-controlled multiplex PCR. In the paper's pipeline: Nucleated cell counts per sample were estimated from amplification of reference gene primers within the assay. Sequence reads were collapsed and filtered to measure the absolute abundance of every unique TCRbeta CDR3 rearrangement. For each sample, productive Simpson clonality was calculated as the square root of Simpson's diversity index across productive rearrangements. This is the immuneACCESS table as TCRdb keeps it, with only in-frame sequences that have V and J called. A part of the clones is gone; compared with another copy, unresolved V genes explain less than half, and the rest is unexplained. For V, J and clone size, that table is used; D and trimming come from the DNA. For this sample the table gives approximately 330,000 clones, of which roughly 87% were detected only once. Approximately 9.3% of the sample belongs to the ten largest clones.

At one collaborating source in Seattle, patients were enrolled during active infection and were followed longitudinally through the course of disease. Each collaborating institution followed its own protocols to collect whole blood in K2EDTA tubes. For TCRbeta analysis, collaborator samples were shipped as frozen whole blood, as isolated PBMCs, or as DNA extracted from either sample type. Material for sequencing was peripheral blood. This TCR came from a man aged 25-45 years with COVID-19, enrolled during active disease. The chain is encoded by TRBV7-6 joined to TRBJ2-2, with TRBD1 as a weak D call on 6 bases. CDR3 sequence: CASSPHRQATGELFF. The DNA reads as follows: TGTGCCAGCAGCCCCCACCGACAGGCCACCGGGGAGCTGTTTTTT.